This entry lists 8 T cell receptor beta chains sequenced from one sample in a study of CD8+CD57+ T cells in acquired aplastic anemia. TCR beta VDJ and CDR3 were profiled, and genomic DNA was the template. TCRdb fed the reads into MiXCR, producing one record per CDR3 protein. Of some 170,000 distinct CDR3 sequences detected, around 45% appear once; the ten largest clones hold under 1.2%. Sequencing was carried out using sorted CD4+, CD8+, or CD8+CD57+ T cells (not recorded which) from PBMCs. These receptors originate from a human donor in good health.

This clonotype was observed a handful of times. The chain uses TRBV20-1 and TRBJ2-7, with 7 bases matching TRBD2. Germline CDR1 DFQATT, CDR2 SNEGSKA (reference sequence). CDR3 length: 14 residues. Trimming removed 4 bases from V and 0 bases from J; junction bases left unmatched: 6. CDR3: CSAKEGGSSYEQYF. The CDR3 bases are TGCAGTGCTAAAGAGGGCGGGAGCTCCTACGAGCAGTACTTC.

The chain has TRBV20-1 and TRBJ2-7, with D perhaps TRBD2 (6 bases). CDR3 size: 12 residues. The germline V gene has CDR1 DFQATT and CDR2 SNEGSKA (reference sequence). Trimming stripped 3 bases from V and 6 bases from J, with 12 bases between. Here the CDR3 reads CSAREGAGEQYF. CDR3 DNA: TGCAGTGCTAGGGAGGGCGCGGGCGAGCAGTACTTC.

The chain employs TRBV4-1 and TRBJ2-7; TRBD2 is a possible D gene (6 bases). This CDR3 is built from 16 residues. The V end was cut by 1 base, the J end by 6 bases, with 19 bases between. Germline V gives CDR1 MGHRA, CDR2 YSYEKL. The CDR3 region is CASSQVWTTGSCEQYF. CDR3 DNA sequence: TGCGCCAGCAGCCAAGTGTGGACTACCGGGAGCTGCGAGCAGTACTTC.

This chain connects TRBV10-3 to TRBJ2-7; 12 bases are a match to TRBD2. Germline assignment: CDR1 ENHRY and CDR2 SYGVKD. Germline trimming cut 7 bases from V and 1 base from J; bases unmatched to any gene: 2. The CDR3 sequence is 14 residues long. CDR3 DNA: TGTGCCATCATGACTAGCGGGGGTTCCTACGAGCAGTACTTC. The encoded protein is CAIMTSGGSYEQYF.

The chain carries TRBV19 and TRBJ1-6; TRBD1 aligns across 9 bases. The germline CDR1 and CDR2 sequences are LNHDA and SQIVND (reference sequence). This CDR3 has 14 residues. The V and J ends lost 6 bases and 9 bases, in that order; junction bases with no gene match: 6. CDR3 sequence (DNA): TGTGCCAGTAGCCCACAGGGGGCAGCTTCACCCCTCCACTTT. It specifies CASSPQGAASPLHF.

The chain employs TRBV6-5 and TRBJ1-1; TRBD1 aligns across 7 bases. With V trimmed by 4 bases and J by 10 bases, 12 bases remained unmatched. The germline V gene encodes CDR1 MNHEY and CDR2 SVGAGI. The CDR3 length is 14 residues. The CDR3 DNA sequence: TGTGCCAGCAGTTCCTCCGAGTGGGGGACAGCAGCTTTCTTT. It specifies CASSSSEWGTAAFF.

The genes are TRBV4-1 and TRBJ2-2; 10 bases are shared with TRBD2. Looked up from germline, CDR1 is MGHRA and CDR2 is YSYEKL. The length of the CDR3 is 15 residues. V was clipped by 4 bases and J by 6 bases; unmatched bases: 5. The CDR3 here is CASSLSGGAAGELFF. CDR3 in DNA: TGCGCCAGCAGCCTAAGCGGGGGGGCCGCCGGGGAGCTGTTTTTT.

DNA for the CDR3: TGCAGCGTTGAAGGGGCTCGCGGGAGGGCCGGGGAGACCCAGTACTTC. Translating it yields CSVEGARGRAGETQYF. The J gene is TRBJ2-5, the V gene TRBV29-1, with 9 bases lining up with TRBD2. Germline CDR1 reads SQVTM; CDR2 reads ANQGSEA. With V trimmed by 1 base and J by 5 bases, 11 bases remained unmatched. The CDR3 sequence is 16 residues long. Filled out from reference TRBV29-1 and TRBJ2-5, the complete variable domain reads SAVISQKPSRDICQRGTSLTIQCQVDSQVTMMFWYRQQPGQSLTLIATANQGSEATYESGFVIDKFPISRPNLTFSTLTVSNMSPEDSSIYLCSVEGARGRAGETQYFGPGTRLLVL.